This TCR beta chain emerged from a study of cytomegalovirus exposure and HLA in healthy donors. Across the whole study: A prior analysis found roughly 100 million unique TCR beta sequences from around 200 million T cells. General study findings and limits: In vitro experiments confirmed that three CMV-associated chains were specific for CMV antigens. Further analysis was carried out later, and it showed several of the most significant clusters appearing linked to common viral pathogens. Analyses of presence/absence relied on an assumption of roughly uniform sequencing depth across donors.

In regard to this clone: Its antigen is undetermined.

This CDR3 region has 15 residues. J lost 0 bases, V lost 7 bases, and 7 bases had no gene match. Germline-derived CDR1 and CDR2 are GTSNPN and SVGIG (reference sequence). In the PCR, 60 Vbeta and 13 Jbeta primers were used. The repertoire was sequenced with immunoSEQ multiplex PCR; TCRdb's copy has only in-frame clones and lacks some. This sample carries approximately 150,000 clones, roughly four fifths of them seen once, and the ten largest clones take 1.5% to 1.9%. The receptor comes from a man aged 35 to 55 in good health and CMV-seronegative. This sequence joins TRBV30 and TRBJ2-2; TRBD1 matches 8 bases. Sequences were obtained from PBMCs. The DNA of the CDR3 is TGTGCCTACCAGACAGGGGTAACGAACACCGGGGAGCTGTTTTTT. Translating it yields CAYQTGVTNTGELFF.